This T cell receptor (beta chain) was found in a study of vaccination and CD4 T cells after COVID-19. Overall study: The authors used overlapping spike peptides from SARS-CoV-2, HCoV-NL63, HCoV-OC43 and HCoV-229E to stimulate cells.

Trimming pared 7 bases from V and 1 base from J, leaving 20 bases between. Germline loops: CDR1 DFQATT, CDR2 SNEGSKA (reference sequence). CDR3 size: 16 residues. This clonotype has a handful of counts. Its antigen remains unknown. Treatment indicated: roughly 11-day PBMC culture with coronavirus spike peptide pools or control peptides (ViraFEST assay). An Oncomine TCR Beta short-read assay was used to sequence the DNA from cultured CD4+ T cells. TCRdb reprocessed the PCR reads with MiXCR, giving one entry per CDR3 protein. The table lists around 26,000 distinct CDR3 sequences, over 60% of them singletons.

The specimen was CD4+ T cells from blood, cultured in vitro. The sequence came from a human donor who had recovered from COVID-19. V gene TRBV20-1 combines with J gene TRBJ1-3; D may be TRBD1 (5 bases). This CDR3 reads CSVRRGAAGSGNTIYF. CDR3 coding DNA: TGCAGTGTCCGGAGAGGGGCCGCTGGATCTGGAAACACCATATATTTT.